The T cell receptor (beta chain) under discussion was sequenced for a study of PD-L1 blockade in urothelial cancer. Across the study: Patients with male sex and bladder-origin urothelial cancer accounted for about 85% of the roughly 29 enrolled. Study patients had been treated with 0 to 3 previous chemotherapy regimens. Analysis of blood occurred 3 weeks (second dose) and 6 weeks after treatment start.

Losses at the gene ends were 6 bases for V and 5 bases for J; bases not matched to a gene: 4. CDR3 length: 15 amino acids. Per germline, CDR1 SGHRS and CDR2 YFSETQ. Using immunoSEQ multiplex PCR, the repertoire was profiled, and TCRdb retains in-frame clones only, with some absent. Of about 49,000 clones listed, 79% are singletons. This clone was seen only once. As to time point: pretreatment peripheral blood. The TCR originated in a man in his 70s with urothelial cancer. This sample comprised PBMCs, obtained around atezolizumab (anti-PD-L1) treatment. The chain has TRBV5-1 and TRBJ2-1; 14 positions agree with TRBD2. CDR3 nucleotides: TGCGCCAGCACCAAGGGACTAGCGGGAGACAATGAGCAGTTCTTC. This encodes CASTKGLAGDNEQFF. The variable domain in full, completed from reference TRBV5-1 and TRBJ2-1, reads KAGVTQTPRYLIKTRGQQVTLSCSPISGHRSVSWYQQTPGQGLQFLFEYFSETQRNKGNFPGRFSGRQFSNSRSEMNVSTLELGDSALYLCASTKGLAGDNEQFFGPGTRLTVL.